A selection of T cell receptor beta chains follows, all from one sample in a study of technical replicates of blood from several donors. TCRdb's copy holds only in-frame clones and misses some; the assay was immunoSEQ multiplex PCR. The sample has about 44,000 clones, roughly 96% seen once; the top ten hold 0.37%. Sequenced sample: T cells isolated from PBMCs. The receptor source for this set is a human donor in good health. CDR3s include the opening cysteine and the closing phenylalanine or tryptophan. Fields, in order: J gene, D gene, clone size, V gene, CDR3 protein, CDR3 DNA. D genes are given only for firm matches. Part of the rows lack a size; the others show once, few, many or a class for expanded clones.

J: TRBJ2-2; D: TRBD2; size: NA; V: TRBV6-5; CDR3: CASSYTSGTKRGELFF; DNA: TGTGCCAGCAGTTACACCTCCGGGACTAAGCGCGGGGAGCTGTTTTTT
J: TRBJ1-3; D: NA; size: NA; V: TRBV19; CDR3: CASSISYSGNTIYF; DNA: TGTGCCAGTAGTATTAGTTACTCTGGAAACACCATATATTTT
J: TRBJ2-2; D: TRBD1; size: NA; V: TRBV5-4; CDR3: CASSLEQGKNTGELFF; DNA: TGTGCCAGCAGCTTGGAACAGGGGAAGAACACCGGGGAGCTGTTTTTT
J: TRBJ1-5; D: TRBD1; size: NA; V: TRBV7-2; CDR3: CASTADRGLGNQPQHF; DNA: TGTGCCAGCACCGCAGACAGGGGGTTAGGCAATCAGCCCCAGCATTTT
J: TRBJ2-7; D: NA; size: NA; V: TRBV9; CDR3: CASSAGASANEQYF; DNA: TGTGCCAGCAGCGCGGGTGCCTCGGCGAACGAGCAGTACTTC
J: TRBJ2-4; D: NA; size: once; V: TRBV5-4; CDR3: CASNDQKNIQYF; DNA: TGTGCCAGCAACGATCAGAAAAACATTCAGTACTTC
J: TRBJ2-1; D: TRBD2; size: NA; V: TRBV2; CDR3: CASRGTSVYNEQFF; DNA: TGTGCCAGCAGAGGGACTAGCGTATACAATGAGCAGTTCTTC
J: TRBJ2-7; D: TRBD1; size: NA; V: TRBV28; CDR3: CASSTWDRGYEQYF; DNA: TGTGCCAGCAGTACCTGGGACAGAGGCTACGAGCAGTACTTC
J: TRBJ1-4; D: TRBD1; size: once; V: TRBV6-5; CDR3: CASSRSGTGVEKLFF; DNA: TGTGCCAGCAGTAGATCCGGGACAGGGGTTGAAAAACTGTTTTTT
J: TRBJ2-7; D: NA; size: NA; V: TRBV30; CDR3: CAWSLGHDYEQYF; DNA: TGTGCCTGGAGTCTCGGACATGACTACGAGCAGTACTTC
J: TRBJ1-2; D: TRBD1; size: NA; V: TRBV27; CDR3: CASSRDRNYGYTF; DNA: TGTGCCAGCAGCAGGGACAGAAACTATGGCTACACCTTC
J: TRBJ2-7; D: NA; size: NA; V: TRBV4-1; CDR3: CASSQEWGAREQYF; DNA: TGCGCCAGCAGCCAAGAATGGGGCGCGCGGGAGCAGTACTTC
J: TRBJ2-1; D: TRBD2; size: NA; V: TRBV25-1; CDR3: CASSVIAGGYNEQFF; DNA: TGTGCCAGCAGTGTTATAGCGGGAGGTTACAATGAGCAGTTCTTC
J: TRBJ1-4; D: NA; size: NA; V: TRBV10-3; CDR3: CAISGLGGEKLFF; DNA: TGTGCCATCAGTGGCCTGGGAGGGGAAAAACTGTTTTTT
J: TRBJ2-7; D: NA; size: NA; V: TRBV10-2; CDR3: CASSIDSFSYEQYF; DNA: TGCGCCAGCAGTATAGACAGTTTCTCCTACGAGCAGTACTTC
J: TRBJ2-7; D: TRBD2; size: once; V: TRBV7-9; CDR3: CASSPGLAANYEQYF; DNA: TGTGCCAGCAGCCCTGGACTAGCGGCTAACTACGAGCAGTACTTC
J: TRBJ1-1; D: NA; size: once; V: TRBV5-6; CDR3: CASSQPSAGYTEAFF; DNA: TGTGCCAGCAGCCAACCGTCCGCGGGGTACACTGAAGCTTTCTTT